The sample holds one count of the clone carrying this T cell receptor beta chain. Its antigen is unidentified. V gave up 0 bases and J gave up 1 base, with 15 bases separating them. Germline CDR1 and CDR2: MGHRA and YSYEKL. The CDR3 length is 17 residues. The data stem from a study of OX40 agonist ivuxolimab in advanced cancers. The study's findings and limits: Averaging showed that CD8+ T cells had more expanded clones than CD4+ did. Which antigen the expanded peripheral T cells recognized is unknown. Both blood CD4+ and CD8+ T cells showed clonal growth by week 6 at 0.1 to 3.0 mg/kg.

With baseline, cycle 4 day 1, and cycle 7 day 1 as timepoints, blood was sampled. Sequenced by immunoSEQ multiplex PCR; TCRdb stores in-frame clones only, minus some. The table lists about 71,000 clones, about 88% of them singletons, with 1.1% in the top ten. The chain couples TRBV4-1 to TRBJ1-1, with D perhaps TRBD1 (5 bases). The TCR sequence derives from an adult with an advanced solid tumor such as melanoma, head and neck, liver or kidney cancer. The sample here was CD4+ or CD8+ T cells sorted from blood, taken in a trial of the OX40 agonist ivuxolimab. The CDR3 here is CASSQDSVQVGNTEAFF. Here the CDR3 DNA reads TGCGCCAGCAGCCAAGACAGCGTACAGGTGGGGAACACTGAAGCTTTCTTT.